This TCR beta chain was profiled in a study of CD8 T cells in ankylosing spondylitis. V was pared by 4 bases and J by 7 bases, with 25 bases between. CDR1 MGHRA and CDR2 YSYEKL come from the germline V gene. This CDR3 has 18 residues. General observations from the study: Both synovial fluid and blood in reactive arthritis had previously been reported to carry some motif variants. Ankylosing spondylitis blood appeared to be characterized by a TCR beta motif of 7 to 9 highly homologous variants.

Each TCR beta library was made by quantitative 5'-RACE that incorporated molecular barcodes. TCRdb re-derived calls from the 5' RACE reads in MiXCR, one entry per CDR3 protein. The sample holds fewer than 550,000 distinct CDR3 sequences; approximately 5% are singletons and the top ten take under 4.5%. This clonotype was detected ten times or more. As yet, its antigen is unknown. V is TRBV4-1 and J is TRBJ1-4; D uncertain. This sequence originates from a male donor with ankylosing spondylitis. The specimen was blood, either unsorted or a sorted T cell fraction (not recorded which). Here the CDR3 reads CASSLSLGQRGGGEKLFF. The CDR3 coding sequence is TGCGCCAGCAGCCTATCTTTGGGCCAACGAGGAGGAGGTGAAAAACTGTTTTTT.